This T cell receptor (beta chain) is drawn from a study of OX40 agonist ivuxolimab in advanced cancers. Study summary: Cohort: approximately 79% men, mean age about 62, aged about 20 to 90. Enrollees could have had prior anti-PD-1, anti-PD-L1 or anti-CTLA-4 therapy, which around 43% had received. Overall study findings and caveats: Among the lowest levels of clonal expansion were found in partial responders at 0.1-3.0 mg/kg.

V gave up 2 bases and J gave up 0 bases, with 11 bases separating them. Germline V lookup: CDR1 MNHNS, CDR2 SASEGT. The CDR3 totals 15 residues. Sequenced by immunoSEQ multiplex PCR; TCRdb stores in-frame clones only, minus some. The table lists more than 45,000 clones, more than 70% of them singletons. In regard to this clone: The antigen is unknown.

This specimen was CD4+ or CD8+ T cells sorted from blood, taken in a trial of the OX40 agonist ivuxolimab. The V gene is TRBV6-1, the J gene TRBJ2-7, with D possibly being TRBD1 (6 bases). The TCR was taken from an adult with an advanced solid tumor such as melanoma, head and neck, liver or kidney cancer. CDR3 residues: CASSELGHVSYEQYF. In nucleotides, the CDR3 is TGTGCCAGCAGTGAATTGGGACACGTCTCCTACGAGCAGTACTTC.